The 30 T cell receptor beta chains below all came from one sample that was sequenced in a study of a mutant IDH1 vaccine in newly diagnosed glioma. The time point is: week 35, safety follow-up. Mutant IDH1 20-mer peptide, at 300 ug, made up each vaccine dose, with topical imiquimod. Profiling relied on immunoSEQ multiplex PCR, and the TCRdb table lists in-frame clones only, not all of them. This sample has roughly 26,000 clones, with approximately 82% found just once. Their recognized antigens are unknown. Sequencing used PBMCs, obtained from a glioma patient whose treatment included an IDH1 peptide vaccine. These receptors were obtained from a man aged 25 to 40 with glioma.

The CDR3 loop is CASSSTLSYYGYTF. CDR3 sequence (DNA): TGTGCCAGCAGTTCGACTCTATCTTACTATGGCTACACCTTC. This chain links TRBV6-5 with TRBJ1-2; D gene uncertain. This CDR3 has 14 residues. Germline V gene sequence: CDR1 MNHEY, CDR2 SVGAGI. V lost 4 bases, J lost 3 bases, and 12 bases lay in between.

The rearrangement joins TRBV5-1 to TRBJ2-2; the D call may be TRBD1 or TRBD2 (6 bases each). V lost 4 bases and J 0 bases, leaving 10 bases between the germline ends. This CDR3 spans 15 amino acids. From germline, CDR1 is SGHRS and CDR2 YFSETQ. The CDR3 DNA sequence: TGCGCCAGCAGCCCGGGGGCAGCGAACACCGGGGAGCTGTTTTTT. Amino acids: CASSPGAANTGELFF.

V gene TRBV27 combines with J gene TRBJ1-1; a weak D match, TRBD1 (5 bases). V was pared by 10 bases and J by 5 bases, with 17 bases between. This CDR3 has 13 amino acids. In germline, CDR1 is MNHEY, CDR2 SMNVEV (reference sequence). CDR3 nucleotide sequence: TGTGCCATCGGCCCGGGGGGAGGGACTGAAGCTTTCTTT. Its translation is CAIGPGGGTEAFF.

This chain uses TRBV5-4 with TRBJ1-1, with 8 bases that match TRBD1. Germline V gene data show CDR1 as SGHNT and CDR2 as YYREEE (reference sequence). The CDR3 contains 17 residues. J was trimmed by 5 bases and V by 3 bases; bases with no gene match: 15. The CDR3 sequence: CASSYIPGGAVGTEAFF. DNA of the CDR3: TGTGCCAGCAGCTATATACCAGGGGGCGCAGTAGGAACTGAAGCTTTCTTT.

V is TRBV18 and J is TRBJ2-7; TRBD1 aligns across 7 bases. V gave up 5 bases and J gave up 2 bases; unmatched junction bases: 12. Germline V CDR1 and CDR2: KGHSH, LQKENI. CDR3 length equals 16 residues. The CDR3 loop is CASSSIRGQRAYEQYF. CDR3 nucleotide sequence: TGTGCCAGCTCATCCATCAGGGGACAGAGGGCCTACGAGCAGTACTTC.

CDR3: CASSQDRVRAGELFF. The CDR3 DNA reads as TGCGCCAGCAGCCAAGACAGGGTTAGGGCCGGGGAGCTGTTTTTT. The rearrangement links TRBV4-3 to TRBJ2-2, with D possibly being TRBD1 (5 bases). The CDR3 spans 15 residues. Germline loops: CDR1 LGHNA, CDR2 YSLEER. The germline V and J ends were trimmed by 0 bases and 6 bases, with 11 bases remaining between them.

The chain couples TRBV30 to TRBJ2-2; the D gene is possibly TRBD2 (6 bases). The germline V gene encodes CDR1 GTSNPN and CDR2 SVGIG (reference sequence). Trimming took 0 bases from V and 5 from J, leaving 16 bases between them. The CDR3 extends over 16 amino acids. The CDR3: CAWSVGSGRATGELFF. The CDR3 nucleotides are TGTGCCTGGAGTGTCGGTAGCGGAAGGGCGACCGGGGAGCTGTTTTTT. The variable domain in full, completed from reference TRBV30 and TRBJ2-2, reads SQTIHQWPATLVQPVGSPLSLECTVEGTSNPNLYWYRQAAGRGLQLLFYSVGIGQISSEVPQNLSASRPQDRQFILSSKKLLLSDSGFYLCAWSVGSGRATGELFFGEGSRLTVL.

This clone was counted between two and nine times. This chain connects TRBV27 to TRBJ1-1; tentatively, D is TRBD1 (5 bases). The V gene's germline CDR1 is MNHEY and CDR2 SMNVEV (reference sequence). The CDR3 extends over 17 amino acids. V was shortened by 6 bases and J by 0 bases, with 20 bases between the two germline ends. CDR3 DNA: TGTGCCAGCAGCCTAGGGGATCCCGGGGCCGTGAACACTGAAGCTTTCTTT. Translating it yields CASSLGDPGAVNTEAFF.

The rearrangement joins TRBV18 to TRBJ2-7; 9 bases line up with TRBD1. Germline trimming cut 8 bases from V and 7 bases from J; bases unmatched to any gene: 15. Looked up from germline, CDR1 is KGHSH and CDR2 is LQKENI. The CDR3 is made up of 15 amino acids. This CDR3 is CASSLGTGRLGEQYF. The CDR3 bases are TGTGCCAGCAGTCTCGGGACAGGGAGATTGGGGGAGCAGTACTTC.

The rearrangement links TRBV7-2 to TRBJ1-2, with 9 positions matching TRBD1. Trimming at V came to 8 bases and at J to 6 bases, leaving 10 bases not matched to a gene. Germline V gene data show CDR1 as SGHTA and CDR2 as FQGNSA. The CDR3 totals 14 residues. DNA of the CDR3: TGTGCCAGCGGATTCCGGACAGGGGAGAATGGCTACACCTTC. This codes for CASGFRTGENGYTF.

The chain couples TRBV30 to TRBJ1-4, with D possibly matching TRBD1 (5 bases). With 7 bases removed from V and 4 bases from J, the gap between germline ends came to 16 bases. Germline lookup yields CDR1 GTSNPN and CDR2 SVGIG (reference sequence). This CDR3 comprises 14 residues. CDR3 bases: TGTGCCTCCACCGGGGGACCGCGTAATGAAAAACTGTTTTTT. The encoded protein is CASTGGPRNEKLFF. The full variable domain, rest sourced from reference TRBV30 and TRBJ1-4, is SQTIHQWPATLVQPVGSPLSLECTVEGTSNPNLYWYRQAAGRGLQLLFYSVGIGQISSEVPQNLSASRPQDRQFILSSKKLLLSDSGFYLCASTGGPRNEKLFFGSGTQLSVL.

This clone is judged medium-sized. Here the CDR3 reads CAWSLMGRVSYGYTF. The DNA of the CDR3 is TGTGCCTGGAGTCTTATGGGCAGGGTGTCCTATGGCTACACCTTC. This chain uses TRBV30 with TRBJ1-2; D possibly corresponds to TRBD1 (5 bases). CDR1 GTSNPN and CDR2 SVGIG come from the germline V gene (reference sequence). The germline V and J ends were trimmed by 2 bases and 4 bases, with 17 bases remaining between them. CDR3 size: 15 residues.

The rearrangement links TRBV6-5 to TRBJ2-5; D gene uncertain. CDR3 length: 11 residues. Per the germline V gene, CDR1 is MNHEY and CDR2 is SVGAGI. Trimming stripped 10 bases from V and 4 bases from J, with 10 bases between. Here the CDR3 reads CATQSGETQYF. The CDR3 bases are TGTGCCACGCAGTCAGGAGAGACCCAGTACTTC.

The chain combines TRBV4-1 with TRBJ2-7; perhaps TRBD1 as D (6 bases). Germline V gene data show CDR1 as MGHRA and CDR2 as YSYEKL. This CDR3 is built from 14 residues. V lost 4 bases and J 3 bases, leaving 13 bases between the germline ends. CDR3 protein: CASSRGSQGYEQYF. The DNA of the CDR3 is TGCGCCAGCAGCCGAGGTTCACAGGGCTACGAGCAGTACTTC.

This clone was found once. The chain is built from TRBV30 and TRBJ1-3, with a possible D match to TRBD1 (5 bases). Germline loops: CDR1 GTSNPN, CDR2 SVGIG (reference sequence). Trimming took 7 bases from V and 0 from J, leaving 10 bases between them. This CDR3 is built from 13 residues. The CDR3 nucleotides read TGTGCCTCGGGACCGATCTCTGGAAACACCATATATTTT. It specifies CASGPISGNTIYF. Full variable domain (missing parts from reference TRBV30 and TRBJ1-3): SQTIHQWPATLVQPVGSPLSLECTVEGTSNPNLYWYRQAAGRGLQLLFYSVGIGQISSEVPQNLSASRPQDRQFILSSKKLLLSDSGFYLCASGPISGNTIYFGEGSWLTVV.

J is TRBJ1-5 and V is TRBV27, with D perhaps TRBD1 (5 bases). This CDR3 has 15 amino acids. V shed 3 bases and J shed 1 base, with 10 bases lying between them. Germline V gene sequence: CDR1 MNHEY, CDR2 SMNVEV (reference sequence). As DNA, the CDR3 is TGTGCCAGCAGTTTTGGGACGGGGAGCAATCAGCCCCAGCATTTT. The encoded protein is CASSFGTGSNQPQHF.

This chain links TRBV5-1 with TRBJ1-3; tentative D call: TRBD1 (6 bases). The length of the CDR3 is 15 residues. Trimming removed 7 bases from V and 0 bases from J, with 14 bases in between. From germline, CDR1 is SGHRS and CDR2 YFSETQ. The chain's CDR3 is CASLVDRRSGNTIYF. CDR3 nucleotide sequence: TGCGCCAGCCTCGTAGACAGGCGCTCTGGAAACACCATATATTTT.

The gene calls are TRBV28 and TRBJ1-2, with unresolved D. CDR3 length: 11 amino acids. Trimming shortened V by 6 bases and J by 4 bases, and 6 bases separated the two germline ends. CDR1 and CDR2 (germline): MDHEN, SYDVKM. The CDR3 DNA follows: TGTGCCAGCAGAGAGCCCTATGGCTACACCTTC. Residues: CASREPYGYTF.

The J gene is TRBJ1-2, the V gene TRBV29-1; no firm D call. The length of the CDR3 is 13 residues. V dropped 4 bases and J dropped 3 bases, with 12 bases sitting between them. Germline V gives CDR1 SQVTM, CDR2 ANQGSEA. The CDR3: CSVVIPKDYGYTF. In nucleotides, the CDR3 is TGCAGCGTTGTGATCCCCAAGGACTATGGCTACACCTTC.

The chain joins TRBV6-4 to TRBJ2-2; D tentatively fits TRBD1 or TRBD2 (6 bases each). V lost 5 bases, J lost 7 bases, and 23 bases lay in between. Germline CDR1 is MRHNA and CDR2 is SNTAGT. The length of the CDR3 is 17 residues. The CDR3 coding sequence is TGTGCCAGCAGTCCGGGACTCCAAAAGGGGGACGGCGGGGAGCTGTTTTTT. Residues: CASSPGLQKGDGGELFF.

The chain joins TRBV9 to TRBJ2-3; 10 nucleotides match TRBD2. The germline V gene encodes CDR1 SGDLS and CDR2 YYNGEE. The CDR3 is 16 residues long. V lost 1 base, J lost 2 bases, and 4 bases stayed unmatched. Written as DNA, the CDR3 is TGTGCCAGCAGCGTATACGGGACTAGCGCCACAGATACGCAGTATTTT. It translates to CASSVYGTSATDTQYF.

This chain uses TRBV2 with TRBJ2-3; 8 bases map to TRBD1. The trim removed 5 bases at V and 7 bases at J, leaving 14 bases unmatched. The CDR3 runs to 16 residues. The germline V gene encodes CDR1 SNHLY and CDR2 FYNNEI. The CDR3 coding sequence is TGTGCCAGCAGTCCCAGGGCAGGGGGCGAGACTTATACGCAGTATTTT. This translates into CASSPRAGGETYTQYF.

The chain carries TRBV28 and TRBJ1-3, with no clear D. V was pared by 6 bases and J by 4 bases, with 13 bases between. CDR3 size: 14 residues. Germline V gene sequence: CDR1 MDHEN, CDR2 SYDVKM. CDR3 bases: TGTGCCAGCAGCCCCCGGGCAAGGGGAAACACCATATATTTT. Amino acid sequence: CASSPRARGNTIYF.

This chain links TRBV9 with TRBJ2-6, with D perhaps matching TRBD1 (6 bases). This CDR3 is built from 17 residues. CDR1 and CDR2 (germline): SGDLS, YYNGEE. The V gene lost 4 bases and the J gene lost 0 bases, with 14 bases spanning the gap. CDR3 sequence (DNA): TGTGCCAGCAGCCCGATCGGACAGAACTCTGGGGCCAACGTCCTGACTTTC. Its protein is CASSPIGQNSGANVLTF.

The J gene is TRBJ1-6, the V gene TRBV2; D remains ambiguous. CDR1 is SNHLY and CDR2 is FYNNEI in the germline V gene. CDR3 length: 14 amino acids. V was cut by 6 bases and J by 5 bases, with 11 bases left in between. The CDR3 is CASRVTENNSPLHF. The CDR3 coding sequence is TGTGCCAGCAGAGTTACGGAAAATAATTCACCCCTCCACTTT.

This sequence joins TRBV6-1 and TRBJ2-2, with D possibly matching TRBD1 (5 bases). The CDR3 is 15 residues long. CDR1 is MNHNS, CDR2 SASEGT, per germline. V was cut by 1 base and J by 2 bases, with 8 bases left in between. As DNA, the CDR3 is TGTGCCAGCAGTGAAGAGGGGCATAACACCGGGGAGCTGTTTTTT. It specifies CASSEEGHNTGELFF.

J is TRBJ2-3 and V is TRBV7-9, with 10 bases matching TRBD2. The CDR3 runs to 15 residues. V shed 3 bases, J shed 1 base, and the junction held 1 base outside the gene matches. CDR1 is SEHNR and CDR2 is FQNEAQ in the germline V gene (reference sequence). CDR3 coding DNA: TGTGCCAGCAGCTTTACTAGCGGGGGCACAGATACGCAGTATTTT. This sequence encodes CASSFTSGGTDTQYF.

Note on this clone: Germline is not matched at one junction end, which may reflect a read error. The chain uses TRBV10-2 and TRBJ2-1; 9 bases align to TRBD1. The CDR3 spans 15 residues. Germline V gene sequence: CDR1 WSHSY, CDR2 SAAADI. The CDR3 bases are TGCGCCAGCAGGGCACTCCGGGACAGGGAGGGTAATTTGCTCTTC. This gives the protein CASRALRDREGNLLF.

The DNA of the CDR3 is TGTGCCAGCAGCTTAGGGACAGGGGACTCACCCCTCCACTTT. Its translation is CASSLGTGDSPLHF. This chain joins TRBV13 and TRBJ1-6; 8 nucleotides agree with TRBD1. Germline V gene sequence: CDR1 PRHDT, CDR2 FYEKMQ (reference sequence). The CDR3 extends over 14 amino acids. With 0 bases clipped from V and 10 bases from J, the junction kept 2 bases outside the gene matches.

This chain links TRBV19 with TRBJ1-1; D remains unclear. Trimming removed 1 base from V and 3 bases from J, with 12 bases in between. The length of the CDR3 is 15 residues. Germline lookup yields CDR1 LNHDA and CDR2 SQIVND (reference sequence). The CDR3 sequence is CASSIGRGRYTEAFF. CDR3 in DNA: TGTGCCAGTAGTATAGGACGTGGACGGTACACTGAAGCTTTCTTT. The variable domain in full, completed from reference TRBV19 and TRBJ1-1, reads DGGITQSPKYLFRKEGQNVTLSCEQNLNHDAMYWYRQDPGQGLRLIYYSQIVNDFQKGDIAEGYSVSREKKESFPLTVTSAQKNPTAFYLCASSIGRGRYTEAFFGQGTRLTVV.